Sequencing of this T cell receptor (beta chain) was carried out in a study of shared clonotypes between healthy human individuals (TCRdb year 2020). With regard to the full study: The cohort included three men and a couple of women between 18 and 49 years of age. For each donor, CD4 naive and CD4 memory were each run on three plates, CD8 naive on two plates, and CD8 memory on one plate. To estimate repertoire size and how much clonotype sharing occurs between individuals, the study deeply sequenced the blood TCR repertoires of several healthy adults. Different laboratories and diverse techniques were used to prepare libraries and sequence TCR repertoires, to increase sequencing depth and limit assay-specific biases. Between about 0.8 and 9 billion PBMCs per donor were obtained by leukapheresis.

Results the study describes overall, beyond this receptor: Based on pairwise subsampling, the degree of clonotype sharing among donors was expected to be affected by sequencing depth. Incomplete sequencing was indicated by rarefaction of sorted-subset datasets, despite the large sequencing depth. Estimated clonotype richness was generally larger for naive than for memory subsets. Across a handful of donors, approximately 5% of naive CD4, around 3.5% of naive CD8, under 2.5% of memory CD4, and about 0.44% of memory CD8 clonotypes were shared. The small number of donors limited the genetic and exposure-history diversity represented. Sampling was limited to blood, and TCR repertoires in tissue likely differ from TCR repertoires in blood. Compared with non-shared clonotypes, the clonotypes found in all four sorted-subset donors had higher generation probabilities.

CDR3 length: 19 amino acids, cysteine to phenylalanine. This entry keeps only the CDR3 DNA: 57 bases, framed from base 1. CDR1 is given as SGHRS and CDR2 as YFSETQ, both from the germline V gene. V is shortened by 3 bases, J by 0 bases, and the region joining them spans 22 bases. The donors were healthy, HIV-negative adults with no recently reported acute infections or vaccinations. Every donor was a Caucasian adult living in Nashville, Tennessee, USA. CD4+ T cells were enriched by magnetic negative selection, after which naive cells were positively selected on CD45RA and the negative fraction was taken as the memory subset. After blood collection by leukapheresis, PBMCs were isolated using Ficoll-Histopaque density gradient centrifugation and then cryopreserved in the vapor phase of liquid nitrogen. Analytical flow cytometry was used to check the purity and quantity of every magnetically sorted T cell population. From each sorted fraction, genomic DNA was isolated and quantified by UV absorbance on a Nanodrop 2000c.

TCR CDR3 regions were amplified from genomic DNA by multiplex PCR using the deep immunoSEQ assay. Extracted genomic DNA from each cell subset was spread evenly across all wells of several immunoSEQ 96-well plates, with each plate serving as a replicate. For sorted subsets, roughly 190 ng of genomic DNA, equivalent to 30,000 or so T cell genomes, went into each replicate PCR. Purified libraries were quantified with a Qubit 3.0 fluorometer, sized on a Bioanalyzer 2100, and re-quantified with the KAPA Library Quantification kit. Each immunoSEQ 96-well plate was sequenced on its own single-read 150-cycle Illumina NextSeq 550 flow cell. The paper's processing steps were these. The immunoSEQ output contained only junctional sequences without quality scores, so filtering could not match that applied to full-length reads. To assign V/J genes and CDR3, sequences were annotated using PyIR, a Python wrapper for IgBLAST v1.9, with IMGT germline references. Reads were removed for weak V/J assignments (E-value above 1e-6), missing CDR3, stop codons, out-of-frame junctions, or ambiguous translated residues. V3J clonotypes were defined as sequences sharing an identical inferred V gene, J gene, and CDR3 amino acid sequence. The percentage overlap between two repertoires was calculated by dividing the number of shared unique clonotypes by the size of the smaller repertoire. Repertoire richness was assessed with RTK rarefaction, the Chao1 estimator, and Recon v2.1 estimates of unobserved clonotypes. Generation probabilities were computed with OLGA for all TCRbeta clonotypes obtained by the gDNA method from several donors. Entries here come from immuneACCESS through TCRdb and include only in-frame sequences with V and J called. Some clones fail to appear in such tables; in the studies checked, an unresolved V gene covers under half of the shortfall, and the cause of the remainder is unknown. D and trimming were read from the DNA, whereas the V and J calls and clone size are those reported in that table. A total of about 2.3 million clones appear in this sample, around 93% of them only once. Jointly, the top ten make up 0.3% to 0.45% of the sample.

Regarding this clone: Its antigen is currently not known. No much larger clone is present one base from it, and per-base qualities are unavailable.

The origin of this receptor is a man between 18 and 29 years old in good health. Some clones in this sample may be carry-over from other donors' samples. Recombination connected TRBV5-1 to TRBJ2-1, with the D segment identity uncertain. The sequencing input was naive CD4+ T cells from PBMCs. The cell subset or site tag for this specimen amounts to: CD45RA+ positively selected. Here the CDR3 is given as CASSSRKDRHASSYNEQFF. The sequence in DNA is TGCGCCAGCAGCTCGCGAAAGGACCGGCACGCGAGCTCCTACAATGAGCAGTTCTTC.